This TCR beta chain was recovered during a study of CD8+ T cells in alopecia areata. Extracted RNA was reverse transcribed into cDNA, the sequencing template. Sequencing was performed with immunoSEQ multiplex PCR; in TCRdb, only in-frame clones are kept and a portion is missing. The table shows some 180,000 clones, with more than 50% occurring only once. The clonotype was recovered from a human donor in good health. The sequenced sample was CD8+ T cells sorted from blood.

The CDR3 DNA reads as TGCAGCGTTGTAGGCCTAGCGGGGGGTGAGCAGTACTTC. It specifies CSVVGLAGGEQYF. The chain has TRBV29-1 and TRBJ2-7; 11 positions agree with TRBD2. The CDR3 has 13 residues. After removal of 4 bases from V and 7 bases from J, the junction contained 6 bases not matched to a gene. Looked up from germline, CDR1 is SQVTM and CDR2 is ANQGSEA.